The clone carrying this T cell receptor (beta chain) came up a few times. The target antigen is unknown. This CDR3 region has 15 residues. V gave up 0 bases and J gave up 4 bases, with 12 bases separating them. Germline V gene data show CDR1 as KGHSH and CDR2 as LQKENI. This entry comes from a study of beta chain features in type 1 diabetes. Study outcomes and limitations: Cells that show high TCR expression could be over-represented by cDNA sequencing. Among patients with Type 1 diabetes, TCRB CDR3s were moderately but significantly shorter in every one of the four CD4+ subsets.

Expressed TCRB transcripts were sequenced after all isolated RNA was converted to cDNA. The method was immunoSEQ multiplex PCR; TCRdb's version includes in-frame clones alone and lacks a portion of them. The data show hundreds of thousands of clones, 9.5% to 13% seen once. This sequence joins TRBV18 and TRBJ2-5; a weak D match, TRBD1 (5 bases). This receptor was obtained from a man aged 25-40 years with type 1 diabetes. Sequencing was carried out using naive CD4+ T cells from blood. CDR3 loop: CASSPPLATGETQYF. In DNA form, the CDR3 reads TGTGCCAGCTCACCACCTCTTGCTACAGGAGAGACCCAGTACTTC.